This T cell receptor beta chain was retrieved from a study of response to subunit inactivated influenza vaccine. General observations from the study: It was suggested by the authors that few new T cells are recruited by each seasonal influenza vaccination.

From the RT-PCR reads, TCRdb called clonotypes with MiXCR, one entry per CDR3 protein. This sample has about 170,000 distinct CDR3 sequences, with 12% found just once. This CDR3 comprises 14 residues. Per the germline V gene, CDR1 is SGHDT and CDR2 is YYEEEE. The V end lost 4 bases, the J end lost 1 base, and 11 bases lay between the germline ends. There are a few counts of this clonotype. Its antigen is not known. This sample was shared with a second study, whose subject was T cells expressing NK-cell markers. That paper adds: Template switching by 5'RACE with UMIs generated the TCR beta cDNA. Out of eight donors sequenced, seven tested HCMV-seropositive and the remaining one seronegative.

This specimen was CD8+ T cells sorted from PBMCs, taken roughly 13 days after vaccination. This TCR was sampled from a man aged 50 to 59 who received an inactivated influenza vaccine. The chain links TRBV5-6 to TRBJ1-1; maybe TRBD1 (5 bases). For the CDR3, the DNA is TGTGCCAGCAGCCACCCCGGGGGGAACACTGAAGCTTTCTTT. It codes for CASSHPGGNTEAFF.